This T cell receptor delta chain was identified in a study of gamma-delta T cells after stem cell transplantation. TCRdb re-called the RT-PCR reads via CATT. The profile shows roughly 3,000 delta-chain clones, roughly an eighth of them singletons. Trimming at V came to 2 bases and at J to 2 bases, leaving 12 bases not matched to a gene. CDR1 is TSWWSYY, CDR2 QGS, per germline. The CDR3 has 18 residues. J is TRDJ1 and V is TRDV1, with TRDD2 matching 9 bases. Input material: gamma-delta T cells. The clonotype originates from a human donor. It is not recorded whose cells these are; they may come from a transplant donor. The CDR3 sequence: CALGEGLPTSGTTDKLIF. DNA of the CDR3: TGTGCTCTTGGGGAAGGCCTTCCTACAAGCGGTACGACCGATAAACTCATCTTT.